This T cell receptor beta chain was recovered during a study of Graves' ophthalmopathy and Graves' hyperthyroidism. Study results and limitations: Sensitivity of approximately 70% and specificity of 72% to 80% were achieved by the model that predicted ophthalmopathy progression.

In its sample, this clonotype was seen many times. Its antigen remains unknown. Amplification from RNA transcripts yielded the TCR beta CDR3 regions. The workflow started with a first-round RT-PCR run with HTBI primers and then moved on to a second-round multiplex PCR. TCRdb processed the multiplex PCR reads anew with MiXCR; each CDR3 protein has one entry. Of 300,000 to 500,000 distinct CDR3 sequences listed, 15% are singletons. The ends were cut back, 2 bases at V and 5 bases at J, with 21 bases in the middle. The CDR3 extends over 17 amino acids. CDR1 and CDR2 (germline): SEHNR, FQNEAQ (reference sequence).

The sequencing input was peripheral blood. The rearrangement joins TRBV7-9 to TRBJ1-2; D is possibly TRBD1 (5 bases). The TCR sequence derives from a woman aged 18-29 years with stable Graves' hyperthyroidism. In DNA, the CDR3 is TGTGCCAGCAGCTTATCTACCCCACCCGGGACGGAGTATGGCTACACCTTC. This encodes CASSLSTPPGTEYGYTF.